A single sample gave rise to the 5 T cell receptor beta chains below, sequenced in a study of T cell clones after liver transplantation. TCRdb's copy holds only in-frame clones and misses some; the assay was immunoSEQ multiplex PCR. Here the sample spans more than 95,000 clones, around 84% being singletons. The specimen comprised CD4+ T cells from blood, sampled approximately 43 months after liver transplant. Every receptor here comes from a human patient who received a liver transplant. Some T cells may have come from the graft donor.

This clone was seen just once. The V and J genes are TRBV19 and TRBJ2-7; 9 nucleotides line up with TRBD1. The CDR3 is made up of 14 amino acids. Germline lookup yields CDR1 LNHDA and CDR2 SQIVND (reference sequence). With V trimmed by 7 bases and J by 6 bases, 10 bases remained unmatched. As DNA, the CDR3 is TGTGCCAGTACCCCGGGACAGGGTACGGGCGAGCAGTACTTC. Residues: CASTPGQGTGEQYF. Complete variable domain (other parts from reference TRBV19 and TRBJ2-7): DGGITQSPKYLFRKEGQNVTLSCEQNLNHDAMYWYRQDPGQGLRLIYYSQIVNDFQKGDIAEGYSVSREKKESFPLTVTSAQKNPTAFYLCASTPGQGTGEQYFGPGTRLTVT.

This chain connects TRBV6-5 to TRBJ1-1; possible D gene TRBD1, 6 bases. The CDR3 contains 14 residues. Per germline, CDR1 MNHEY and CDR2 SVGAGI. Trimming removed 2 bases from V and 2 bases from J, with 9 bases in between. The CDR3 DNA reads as TGTGCCAGCAGTTACGGACAGACCAACACTGAAGCTTTCTTT. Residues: CASSYGQTNTEAFF.

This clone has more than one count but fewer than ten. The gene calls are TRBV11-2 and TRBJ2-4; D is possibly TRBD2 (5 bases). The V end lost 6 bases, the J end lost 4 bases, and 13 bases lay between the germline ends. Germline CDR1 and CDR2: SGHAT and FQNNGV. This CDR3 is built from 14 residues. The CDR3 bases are TGTGCCAGCAGTCACGGGCGGGCAAAAAACATTCAGTACTTC. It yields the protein CASSHGRAKNIQYF.

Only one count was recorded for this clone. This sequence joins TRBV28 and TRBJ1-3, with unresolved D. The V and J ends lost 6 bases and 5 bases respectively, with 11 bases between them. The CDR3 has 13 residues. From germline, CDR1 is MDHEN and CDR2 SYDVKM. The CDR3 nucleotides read TGTGCCAGCAGACAGACGGCAAGAAACACCATATATTTT. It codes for CASRQTARNTIYF.

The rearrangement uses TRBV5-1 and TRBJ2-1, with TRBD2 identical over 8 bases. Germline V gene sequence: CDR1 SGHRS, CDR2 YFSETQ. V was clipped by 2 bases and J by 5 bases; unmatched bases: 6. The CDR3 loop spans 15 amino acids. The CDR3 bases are TGCGCCAGCAGCTTCGAGCGGGGGAATGACAATGAGCAGTTCTTC. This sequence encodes CASSFERGNDNEQFF. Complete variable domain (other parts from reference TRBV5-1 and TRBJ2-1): KAGVTQTPRYLIKTRGQQVTLSCSPISGHRSVSWYQQTPGQGLQFLFEYFSETQRNKGNFPGRFSGRQFSNSRSEMNVSTLELGDSALYLCASSFERGNDNEQFFGPGTRLTVL.